The T cell receptor (beta chain) described here comes from a study of cytomegalovirus exposure and HLA in healthy donors. In regard to this clone: Its antigen remains unidentified.

PCR primers comprised 60 Vbeta and 13 Jbeta primers. The method was immunoSEQ multiplex PCR; TCRdb's version includes in-frame clones alone and lacks a portion of them. Of over 85,000 clones listed, about four fifths are singletons. Trimming cost V 2 bases and J 8 bases, with 12 bases left between them. Per germline, CDR1 SNHLY and CDR2 FYNNEI. The CDR3 runs to 13 residues. Study outcomes and limitations: HLA restriction was apparent for most CMV-associated TCR beta chains in a later analysis. In a later analysis, a missense DCLRE1C variant was linked to TCR beta V- and J-gene trimming.

This chain links TRBV2 with TRBJ1-2; weak D call: TRBD1 (6 bases). The receptor was isolated from a woman aged 55-70 years in good health and CMV-seropositive. Sequencing used PBMCs. The CDR3 bases are TGTGCCAGCAGTGAACAGGGGCGCGGGGGCTACACCTTC. Translated: CASSEQGRGGYTF.